This TCR beta chain is drawn from a study of blood T cell repertoires in COVID-19. This table comes from immunoSEQ multiplex PCR, and its TCRdb copy is limited to in-frame clones, with some not included. The repertoire consists of fewer than 250,000 clones, with roughly 90% occurring once and the leading ten covering more than 12%. With V trimmed by 8 bases and J by 4 bases, 8 bases remained unmatched. The CDR3 consists of 13 residues. CDR1 is SGHRS, CDR2 YFSETQ, per germline. This clone was counted once. This TCR came from a man in his thirties or forties who had been exposed to COVID-19. The sequenced sample consisted of PBMCs or T cells enriched from blood (not recorded which). This chain links TRBV5-1 with TRBJ1-2; the match to TRBD1 covers 7 bases. The CDR3 loop is CASRRQGTYGYTF. The CDR3 DNA reads as TGCGCCAGTCGACGACAGGGAACCTATGGCTACACCTTC.